This TCR beta chain was captured in a study of cytomegalovirus exposure and HLA in healthy donors. The study ran its PCR with 60 Vbeta and 13 Jbeta primers. Sequencing was performed with immunoSEQ multiplex PCR; in TCRdb, only in-frame clones are kept and a portion is missing. The sample has about 170,000 clones, about 85% seen once. The CDR3 is 15 amino acids. Trimming cost V 6 bases and J 3 bases, with 17 bases left between them. Germline CDR1 LNHDA, CDR2 SQIVND (reference sequence). Study outcomes and limitations: Exclusion applied to some V segments, including TRBV6-2 and TRBV6-3, as they were indistinguishable.

On this clone: The antigen is unknown.

Sequenced: PBMCs. The sequence was collected from a boy under 10 years old in good health and CMV-seronegative. This chain connects TRBV19 to TRBJ2-5, with D tentatively TRBD1 (5 bases). The chain's CDR3 is CASSGWTQSKETQYF. For the CDR3, the DNA is TGTGCCAGTAGCGGGTGGACACAATCGAAAGAGACCCAGTACTTC.